The T cell receptor (beta chain) under discussion was sequenced for a study of T-cell memory formation after mild COVID-19. Study-level findings and limits: Contracting CD8+ clones were enriched in EMRA, CD4+ mainly in CM and EM.

5'RACE, which relied on constant-segment primers, yielded TCR alpha and TCR beta cDNA libraries carrying sample barcodes and UMIs. TCRdb independently ran MiXCR on the 5' RACE reads; one entry per CDR3 protein. Of 70,000 to 100,000 distinct CDR3 sequences listed, roughly an eighth are singletons. This clonotype was counted a single time. The target antigen is unknown. The CDR3 is 15 amino acids. J was trimmed by 0 bases and V by 3 bases; bases with no gene match: 3. CDR1 is SEHNR and CDR2 is FQNEAQ in the germline V gene (reference sequence). Material: PBMCs or a T cell subset sorted from them (not recorded which). The rearrangement links TRBV7-9 to TRBJ1-1; 8 bases match TRBD1. The source of this sequence is an adult woman who had mild COVID-19 (a few samples of this study predate the infection). Cell type and time point are not known. The CDR3, as DNA: TGTGCCAGCAGCTTGCACAGGGGGATGAACACTGAAGCTTTCTTT. Its protein product is CASSLHRGMNTEAFF.